Listed here are 3 T cell receptor beta chains from one sample, sequenced in a study of Graves' ophthalmopathy and Graves' hyperthyroidism. Investigators amplified TCR beta CDR3 regions from RNA transcripts. An opening RT-PCR round employed HTBI primers and preceded a second-round multiplex PCR. Using its own MiXCR run on the multiplex PCR reads, TCRdb lists one record per CDR3 protein. Of more than 150,000 distinct CDR3 sequences in the sample, under 40% are singletons; the top ten hold about 6%. The sequenced material came from peripheral blood. Every receptor here comes from a woman aged 40 to 55 with Graves' ophthalmopathy.

The V and J genes are TRBV27 and TRBJ2-7, with a tentative D call TRBD2 (5 bases). V was trimmed by 4 bases and J by 5 bases, leaving 21 bases between them. The CDR3 runs to 16 residues. Germline values: CDR1 MNHEY, CDR2 SMNVEV (reference sequence). The CDR3 sequence: CASSSGRGLAPDEQYF. For the CDR3, the DNA is TGTGCCAGCAGTTCTGGTCGCGGCCTAGCTCCCGACGAGCAGTACTTC.

This clonotype came up many times. The chain uses TRBV7-9 and TRBJ1-1, with D hard to call. Germline V gives CDR1 SEHNR, CDR2 FQNEAQ (reference sequence). This CDR3 has 13 amino acids. Trimming removed 2 bases from V and 4 bases from J, with 8 bases in between. DNA of the CDR3: TGTGCCAGCAGCTTAAGGGCTGGCACTGAAGCTTTCTTT. Protein product: CASSLRAGTEAFF.

In its sample, this clonotype was seen many times. V and J are TRBV19 and TRBJ2-7, with 7 bases that match TRBD1. The CDR3 sequence is 15 residues long. Trimming cost V 3 bases and J 5 bases; bases outside gene matches: 10. Germline CDR1 is LNHDA and CDR2 is SQIVND (reference sequence). CDR3 sequence reads: CASSIRDSYFHEQYF. CDR3 in DNA: TGTGCCAGTAGTATCCGGGACAGCTATTTTCACGAGCAGTACTTC. Full variable domain (missing parts from reference TRBV19 and TRBJ2-7): DGGITQSPKYLFRKEGQNVTLSCEQNLNHDAMYWYRQDPGQGLRLIYYSQIVNDFQKGDIAEGYSVSREKKESFPLTVTSAQKNPTAFYLCASSIRDSYFHEQYFGPGTRLTVT.